This T cell receptor (beta chain) appears in the sequencing data of a study of T-cell memory formation after mild COVID-19. A 5'RACE reaction primed in the constant segment made cDNA libraries of TCR alpha and TCR beta, and these carried sample barcodes and UMIs. TCRdb ran MiXCR on the 5' RACE reads and lists one entry per CDR3 protein. The sample has 340,000 or so distinct CDR3 sequences; over 10% are singletons. Findings of the study overall: Mainly in CM and EM were contracting CD4+ clones; CD8+ were in EMRA. Later expanders leaned CD4+, whereas day 15 to 85 contracting clones were balanced CD4/CD8. Certain responding clones were present in pre-infection memory, suggesting participation of cross-reactive memory.

In the case of this clonotype: Its target is not known.

Sequencing input: PBMCs or a T cell subset sorted from them (not recorded which). The source of this sequence is a man younger than 35 who had mild COVID-19 (a few samples of this study predate the infection). Cell type and time point are not known.

The CDR3 DNA reads TGCAGTGCTAGTCCCCTGGAGGGACGGTCTTATGGCTACACCTTC. As protein: CSASPLEGRSYGYTF. This chain uses TRBV20-1 with TRBJ1-2, with a weak D call TRBD1 (5 bases). The CDR3 is made up of 15 amino acids. Deletions cut 3 bases from V and 5 bases from J, with 19 bases between. Germline V gene data show CDR1 as DFQATT and CDR2 as SNEGSKA (reference sequence).